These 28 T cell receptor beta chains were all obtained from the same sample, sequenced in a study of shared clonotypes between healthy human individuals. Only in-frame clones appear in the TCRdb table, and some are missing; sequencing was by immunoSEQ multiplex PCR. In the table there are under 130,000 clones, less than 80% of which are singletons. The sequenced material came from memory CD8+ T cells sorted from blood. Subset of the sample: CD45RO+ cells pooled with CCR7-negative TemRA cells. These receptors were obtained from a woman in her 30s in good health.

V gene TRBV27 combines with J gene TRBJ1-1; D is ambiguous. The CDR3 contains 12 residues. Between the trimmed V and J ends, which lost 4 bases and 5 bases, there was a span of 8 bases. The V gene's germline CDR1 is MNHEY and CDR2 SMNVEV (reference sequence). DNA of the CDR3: TGTGCCAGCAGTTCTTACCGAACTGAAGCTTTCTTT. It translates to CASSSYRTEAFF.

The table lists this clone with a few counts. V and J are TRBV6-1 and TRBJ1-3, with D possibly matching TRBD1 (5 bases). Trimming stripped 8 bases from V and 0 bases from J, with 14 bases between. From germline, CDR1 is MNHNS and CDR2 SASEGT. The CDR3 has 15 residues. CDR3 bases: TGTGCCAGCGGAAATGGGGCAGACTCTGGAAACACCATATATTTT. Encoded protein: CASGNGADSGNTIYF.

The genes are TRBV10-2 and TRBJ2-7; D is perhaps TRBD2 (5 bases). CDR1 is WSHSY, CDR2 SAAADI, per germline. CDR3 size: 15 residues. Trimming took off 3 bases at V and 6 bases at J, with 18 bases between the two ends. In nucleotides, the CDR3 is TGCGCCAGCAGTGACTTTAGAAGCGGTTTGTTCGAGCAGTACTTC. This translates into CASSDFRSGLFEQYF.

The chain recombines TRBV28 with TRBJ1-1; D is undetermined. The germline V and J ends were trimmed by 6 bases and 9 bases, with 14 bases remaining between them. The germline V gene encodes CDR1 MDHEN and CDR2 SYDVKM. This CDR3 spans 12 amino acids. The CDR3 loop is CASSHNFAKAFF. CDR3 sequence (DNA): TGTGCCAGCAGCCACAACTTTGCCAAAGCTTTCTTT.

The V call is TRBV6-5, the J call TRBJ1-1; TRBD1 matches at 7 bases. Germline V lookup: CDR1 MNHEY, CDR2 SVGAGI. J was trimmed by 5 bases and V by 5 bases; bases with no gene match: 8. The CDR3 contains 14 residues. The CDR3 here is CASSLGQGGTEAFF. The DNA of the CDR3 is TGTGCCAGCAGTCTTGGTCAGGGGGGTACTGAAGCTTTCTTT.

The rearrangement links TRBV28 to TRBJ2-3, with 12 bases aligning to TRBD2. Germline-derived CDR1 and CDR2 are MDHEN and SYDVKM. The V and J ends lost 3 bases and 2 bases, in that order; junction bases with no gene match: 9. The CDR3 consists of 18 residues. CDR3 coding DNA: TGTGCCAGCAGTTTCCCAACTAGCGGGAGGTTATCCACAGATACGCAGTATTTT. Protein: CASSFPTSGRLSTDTQYF.

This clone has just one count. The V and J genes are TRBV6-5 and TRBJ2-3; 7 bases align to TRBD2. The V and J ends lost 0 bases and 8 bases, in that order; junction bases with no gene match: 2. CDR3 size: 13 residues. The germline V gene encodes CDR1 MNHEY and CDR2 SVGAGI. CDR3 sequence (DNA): TGTGCCAGCAGTTACTCGGGAGGGGCTACGCAGTATTTT. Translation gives CASSYSGGATQYF.

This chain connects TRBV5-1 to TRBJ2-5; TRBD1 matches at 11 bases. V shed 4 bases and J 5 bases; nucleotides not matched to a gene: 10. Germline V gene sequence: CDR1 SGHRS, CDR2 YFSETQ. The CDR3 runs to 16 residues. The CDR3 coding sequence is TGCGCCAGCAGCCCGGGGACAGGGGGACGCGCGGAGACCCAGTACTTC. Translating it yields CASSPGTGGRAETQYF.

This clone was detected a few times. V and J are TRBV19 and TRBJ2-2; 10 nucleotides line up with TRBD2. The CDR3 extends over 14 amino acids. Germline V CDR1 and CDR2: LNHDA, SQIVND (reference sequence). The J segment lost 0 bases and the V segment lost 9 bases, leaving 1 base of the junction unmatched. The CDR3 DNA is TGTGCCAGCCTAGCGGGGGCGAACACCGGGGAGCTGTTTTTT. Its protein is CASLAGANTGELFF. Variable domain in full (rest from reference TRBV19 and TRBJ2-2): DGGITQSPKYLFRKEGQNVTLSCEQNLNHDAMYWYRQDPGQGLRLIYYSQIVNDFQKGDIAEGYSVSREKKESFPLTVTSAQKNPTAFYLCASLAGANTGELFFGEGSRLTVL.

The CDR3 loop reads CASLDSGELSNQPQHF. As DNA, the CDR3 is TGTGCCAGCCTCGACAGTGGGGAGCTTAGCAATCAGCCCCAGCATTTT. The chain carries TRBV21-1 and TRBJ1-5. TRBV21-1 is deemed a pseudogene. The CDR3 is made up of 16 amino acids.

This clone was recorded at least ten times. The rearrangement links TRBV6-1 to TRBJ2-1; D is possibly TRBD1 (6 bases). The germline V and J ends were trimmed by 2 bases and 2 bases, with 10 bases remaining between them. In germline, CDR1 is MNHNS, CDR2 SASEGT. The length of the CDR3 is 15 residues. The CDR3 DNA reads TGTGCCAGCAGTGAACGGACAGAGCCCTACAATGAGCAGTTCTTC. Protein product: CASSERTEPYNEQFF.

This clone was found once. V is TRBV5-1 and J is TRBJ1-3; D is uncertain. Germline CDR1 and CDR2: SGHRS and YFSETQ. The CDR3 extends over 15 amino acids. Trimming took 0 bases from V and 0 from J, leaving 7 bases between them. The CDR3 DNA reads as TGCGCCAGCAGCTTGGGGACGATCTCTGGAAACACCATATATTTT. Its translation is CASSLGTISGNTIYF.

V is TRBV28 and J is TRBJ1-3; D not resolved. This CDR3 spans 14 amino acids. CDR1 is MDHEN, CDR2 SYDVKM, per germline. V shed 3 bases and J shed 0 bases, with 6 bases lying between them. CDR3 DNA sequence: TGTGCCAGCAGTTTCAGGTCCTCTGGAAACACCATATATTTT. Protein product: CASSFRSSGNTIYF.

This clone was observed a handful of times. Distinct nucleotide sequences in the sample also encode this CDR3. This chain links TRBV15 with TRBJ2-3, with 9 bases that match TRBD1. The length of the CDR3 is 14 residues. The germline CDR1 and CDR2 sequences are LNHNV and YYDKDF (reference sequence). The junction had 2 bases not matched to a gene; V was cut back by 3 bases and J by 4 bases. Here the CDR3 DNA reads TGTGCCACCAGCAGGGGGACAGGGTCAGATACGCAGTATTTT. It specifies CATSRGTGSDTQYF.

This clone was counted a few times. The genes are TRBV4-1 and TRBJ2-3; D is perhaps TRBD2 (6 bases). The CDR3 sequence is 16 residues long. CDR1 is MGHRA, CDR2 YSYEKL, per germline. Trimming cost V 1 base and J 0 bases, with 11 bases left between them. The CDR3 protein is CASSQGGASSTDTQYF. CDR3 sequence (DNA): TGCGCCAGCAGCCAAGGCGGGGCATCTAGCACAGATACGCAGTATTTT.

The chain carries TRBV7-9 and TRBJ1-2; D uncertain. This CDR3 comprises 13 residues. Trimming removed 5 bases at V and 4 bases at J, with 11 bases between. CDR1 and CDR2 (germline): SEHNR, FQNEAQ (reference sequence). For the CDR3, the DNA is TGTGCCAGCAGCAGGACCCTTACCTATGGCTACACCTTC. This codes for CASSRTLTYGYTF.

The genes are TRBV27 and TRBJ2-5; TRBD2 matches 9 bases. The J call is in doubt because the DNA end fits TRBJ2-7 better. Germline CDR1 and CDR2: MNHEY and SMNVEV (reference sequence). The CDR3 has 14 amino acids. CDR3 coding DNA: TGTGCCAGCAGACGACTAGCGGATCCCTACGAGCAGTACTTC. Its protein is CASRRLADPYEQYF.

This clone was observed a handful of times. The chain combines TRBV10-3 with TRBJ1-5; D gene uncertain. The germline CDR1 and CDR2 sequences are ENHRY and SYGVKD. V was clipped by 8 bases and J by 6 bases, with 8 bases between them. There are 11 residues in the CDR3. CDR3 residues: CAILYFQPQHF. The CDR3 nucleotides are TGTGCCATCCTTTACTTTCAGCCCCAGCATTTT.

In nucleotides, the CDR3 is TGTGCCAGCAGTGCCGGGACAGGGGGCTCTGGGGCCAACGTCCTGACTTTC. Residues: CASSAGTGGSGANVLTF. The rearrangement links TRBV6-4 to TRBJ2-6, with 11 positions matching TRBD1. V shed 4 bases, J shed 0 bases, and the junction held 2 bases outside the gene matches. Germline V lookup: CDR1 MRHNA, CDR2 SNTAGT. The length of the CDR3 is 17 residues.

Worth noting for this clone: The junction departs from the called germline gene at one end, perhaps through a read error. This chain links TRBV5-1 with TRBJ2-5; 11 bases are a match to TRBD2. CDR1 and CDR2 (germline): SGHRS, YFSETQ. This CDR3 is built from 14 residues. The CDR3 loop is CASSSGTSGLVGHF. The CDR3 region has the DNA TGCGCCAGCAGCTCCGGGACTAGCGGATTAGTGGGACACTTC.

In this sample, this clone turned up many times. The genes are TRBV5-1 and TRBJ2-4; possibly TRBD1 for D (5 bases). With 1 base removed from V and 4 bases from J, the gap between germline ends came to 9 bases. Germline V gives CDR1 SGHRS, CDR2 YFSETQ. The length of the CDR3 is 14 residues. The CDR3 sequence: CASSLLQEKNIQYF. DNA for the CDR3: TGCGCCAGCAGCTTGTTACAGGAGAAAAACATTCAGTACTTC. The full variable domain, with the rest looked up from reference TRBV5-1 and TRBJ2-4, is KAGVTQTPRYLIKTRGQQVTLSCSPISGHRSVSWYQQTPGQGLQFLFEYFSETQRNKGNFPGRFSGRQFSNSRSEMNVSTLELGDSALYLCASSLLQEKNIQYFGAGTRLSVL.

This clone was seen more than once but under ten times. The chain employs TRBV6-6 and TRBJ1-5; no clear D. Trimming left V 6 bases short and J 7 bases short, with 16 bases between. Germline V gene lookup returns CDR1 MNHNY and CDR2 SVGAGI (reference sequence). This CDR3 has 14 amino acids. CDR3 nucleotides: TGTGCCAGCAGCGCCGGGTCCGGAGGGCAGCCCCAGCATTTT. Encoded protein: CASSAGSGGQPQHF.

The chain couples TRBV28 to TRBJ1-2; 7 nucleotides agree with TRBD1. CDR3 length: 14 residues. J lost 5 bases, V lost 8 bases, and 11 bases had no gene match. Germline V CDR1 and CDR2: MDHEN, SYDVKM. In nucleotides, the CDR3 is TGTGCCAGCGTTTCTGAGACAGGGAAATATGGCTACACCTTC. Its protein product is CASVSETGKYGYTF.

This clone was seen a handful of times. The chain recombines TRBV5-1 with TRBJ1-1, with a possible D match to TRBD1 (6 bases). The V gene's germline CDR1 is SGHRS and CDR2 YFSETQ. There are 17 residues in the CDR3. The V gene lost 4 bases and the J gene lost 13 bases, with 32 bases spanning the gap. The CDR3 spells CASSLGAETFRARQGFF. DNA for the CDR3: TGCGCCAGCAGCCTGGGGGCCGAGACCTTCCGGGCTCGGCAGGGTTTCTTT.

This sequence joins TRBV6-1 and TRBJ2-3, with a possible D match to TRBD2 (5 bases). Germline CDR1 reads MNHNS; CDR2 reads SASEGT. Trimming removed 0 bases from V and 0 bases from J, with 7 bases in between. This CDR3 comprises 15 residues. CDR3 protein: CASSEAWTSTDTQYF. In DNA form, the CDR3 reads TGTGCCAGCAGTGAAGCCTGGACTAGCACAGATACGCAGTATTTT.

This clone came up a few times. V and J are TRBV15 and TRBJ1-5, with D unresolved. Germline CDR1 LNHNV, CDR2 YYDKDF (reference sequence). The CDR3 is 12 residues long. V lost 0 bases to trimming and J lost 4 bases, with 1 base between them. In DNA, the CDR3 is TGTGCCACCAGCAGAGATAATCAGCCCCAGCATTTT. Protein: CATSRDNQPQHF.

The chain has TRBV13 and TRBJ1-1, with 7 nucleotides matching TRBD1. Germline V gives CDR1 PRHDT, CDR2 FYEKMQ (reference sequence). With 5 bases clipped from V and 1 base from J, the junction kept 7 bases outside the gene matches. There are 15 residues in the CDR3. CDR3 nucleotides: TGTGCCAGCAGCCACAGACAGGGACCGAACACTGAAGCTTTCTTT. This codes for CASSHRQGPNTEAFF.

The CDR3 bases are TGTGCCAGCAGCTCGACCGGGACTAGGTTGTACCAAGAGACCCAGTACTTC. Its translation is CASSSTGTRLYQETQYF. The chain links TRBV11-2 to TRBJ2-5; 8 bases fit TRBD2. Germline CDR1 and CDR2: SGHAT and FQNNGV. J lost 0 bases, V lost 4 bases, and 10 bases had no gene match. The length of the CDR3 is 17 residues.